This T cell receptor beta chain stems from a study of read filtering for tumor transcriptome and immune sequencing. Study summary: After DNase treatment, RNA was made into whole-transcriptome libraries.

The CDR3 runs 14 residues. Germline V lookup: CDR1 SQVTM, CDR2 ANQGSEA. Molecular barcoded adaptors covering alpha/delta and beta/gamma chains were used on about 0.4 ug RNA. TCRdb fed the reads into MiXCR, producing one record per CDR3 protein. The top ten hold roughly 17% of the sample, which has nearly 60,000 distinct CDR3 sequences, roughly an eighth seen once. Worth noting for this clonotype: This sequence may be a read error, since a much larger clone differs from it by one base.

J is TRBJ2-4 and V is TRBV29-1; D is unresolved. The receptor was derived from a donor aged 40 or older with multiple myeloma. The source material was a population of CD138-negative cells sorted from bone marrow. CDR3 loop: CRTEGKKARNIQYF. The CDR3 DNA follows: TGCAGAACGGAAGGAAAGAAAGCCAGAAACATTCAGTACTTC.